This is a list of T cell receptor beta chains from one sample in a study of cytomegalovirus exposure and HLA in healthy donors. The method was immunoSEQ multiplex PCR; TCRdb's version includes in-frame clones alone and lacks a portion of them. The repertoire holds some 290,000 clones, with 70% to 90% as singletons. Sequencing was performed on PBMCs. These receptors all come from a man in his thirties or forties in good health and CMV-seronegative. Each CDR3 is given with its conserved first and last residue. The D gene is left open where the match is weak. Clone size is given for some rows only: seen once, a few or many times, or a class if the clone is expanded.

d_call	v_call	clone_size	j_call	cdr3_nt	cdr3_aa
TRBD1	TRBV13	-	TRBJ1-6	TGTGCCAGCAGCTTGGACAGGGATTCACCCCTCCACTTT	CASSLDRDSPLHF
-	TRBV11-3	-	TRBJ1-1	TGTGCCAGCAGTAAGACGGGAACAGAAGCTTTCTTT	CASSKTGTEAFF
-	TRBV4-3	-	TRBJ1-2	TGCGCCAGCAGCCAAGATAAGGGGCGTGGCTACACCTTC	CASSQDKGRGYTF
TRBD2	TRBV19	-	TRBJ2-1	TGTGCCAGCACACCCACTCGGACTAGCGGGTACAATGAGCAGTTCTTC	CASTPTRTSGYNEQFF
-	TRBV2	-	TRBJ1-5	TGTGCCAGCAGTGAGGAGGGAGGGAACAATCAGCCCCAGCATTTT	CASSEEGGNNQPQHF
-	TRBV18	-	TRBJ1-1	TGTGCCAGCTCCTGGGAGGGGCGAAGGATCACTGAAGCTTTCTTT	CASSWEGRRITEAFF
-	TRBV29-1	-	TRBJ2-5	TGCAGCGTTACAACCGGACAGCGACAAGAGACCCAGTACTTC	CSVTTGQRQETQYF
TRBD2	TRBV29-1	-	TRBJ2-1	TGCAGCACCCTGCCCACTAGCGGGGGGGTAGGTGAGCAGTTCTTC	CSTLPTSGGVGEQFF
TRBD1	TRBV5-6	once	TRBJ1-4	TGTGCCAGCAGCTTGAGGGGGCCGTATGAAAAACTGTTTTTT	CASSLRGPYEKLFF
-	TRBV27	once	TRBJ2-1	TGTGCCAGCAGTCCCTCGTACAATGAGCAGTTCTTC	CASSPSYNEQFF
-	TRBV11-2	-	TRBJ2-3	TGTGCCAGCAGCTCAACGGGACTTCCCACCACAGATACGCAGTATTTT	CASSSTGLPTTDTQYF
TRBD2	TRBV6-5	-	TRBJ2-3	TGTGCCAGCAGTTTTTTTCCTCAAGCGGGGGAGGATACGCAGTATTTT	CASSFFPQAGEDTQYF
-	TRBV5-1	-	TRBJ2-7	TGCGCCAGCAGCTTGGGAACCGTGGCCCCCTACGAGCAGTACTTC	CASSLGTVAPYEQYF
-	TRBV6-4	-	TRBJ1-1	TGTGCCAGCAGTGGGACAGAAAGGATGAACACTGAAGCTTTCTTT	CASSGTERMNTEAFF
-	TRBV6-5	once	TRBJ1-6	TGTGCCAGCAGTTCCACACAGTATTCACCCCTCCACTTT	CASSSTQYSPLHF
-	TRBV6-1	once	TRBJ2-7	TGTGCCAGCAGGCGACTAGTCAATCCCTACGAGCAGTACTTC	CASRRLVNPYEQYF
-	TRBV7-9	-	TRBJ2-5	TGTGCCAGCAGCTTAGGAGGGATTGAAGAGACCCAGTACTTC	CASSLGGIEETQYF
TRBD2	TRBV6-5	-	TRBJ2-3	TGTGCCAGCAGTTACAGGACAGCGGGGGCAGATACGCAGTATTTT	CASSYRTAGADTQYF
-	TRBV9	-	TRBJ1-4	TGTGCCAGCAGCGTAGCGGCAGGATCCGCAACTAATGAAAAACTGTTTTTT	CASSVAAGSATNEKLFF
-	TRBV29-1	-	TRBJ1-1	TGCAGTGGGGCGGGAATGAACACTGAAGCTTTCTTT	CSGAGMNTEAFF
TRBD2	TRBV7-2	-	TRBJ2-3	TGTGCCAGCAGCTTATCGCGGGCTAAACGGGGGGCAGATACGCAGTATTTT	CASSLSRAKRGADTQYF
-	TRBV5-1	once	TRBJ2-7	TGCGCCAGCAGCACGGGACAAGTCTCCTACGAGCAGTACTTC	CASSTGQVSYEQYF
TRBD1	TRBV9	-	TRBJ2-5	TGTGCCAGCAGCGGTGCCTCAGGGGGTACAGAGACCCAGTACTTC	CASSGASGGTETQYF
-	TRBV25-1	-	TRBJ1-2	TGTGCCAGCAGTGAATCGGAGGCGGCCTATGGCTACACCTTC	CASSESEAAYGYTF
-	TRBV4-2	-	TRBJ2-1	TGTGCCAGCAGCCAAGTCCCTACTGGTGACAATGAGCAGTTCTTC	CASSQVPTGDNEQFF